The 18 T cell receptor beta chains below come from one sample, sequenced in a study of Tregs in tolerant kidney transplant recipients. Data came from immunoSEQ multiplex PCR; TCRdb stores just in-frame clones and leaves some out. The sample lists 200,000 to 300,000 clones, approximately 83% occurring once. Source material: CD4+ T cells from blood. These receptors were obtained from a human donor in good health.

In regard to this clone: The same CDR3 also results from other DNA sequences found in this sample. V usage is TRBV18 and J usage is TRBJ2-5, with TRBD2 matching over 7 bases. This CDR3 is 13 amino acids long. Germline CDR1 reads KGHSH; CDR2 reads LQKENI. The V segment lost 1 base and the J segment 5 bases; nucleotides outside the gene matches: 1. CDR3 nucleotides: TGTGCCAGCTCACCACAGGGAGGGGAGACCCAGTACTTC. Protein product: CASSPQGGETQYF.

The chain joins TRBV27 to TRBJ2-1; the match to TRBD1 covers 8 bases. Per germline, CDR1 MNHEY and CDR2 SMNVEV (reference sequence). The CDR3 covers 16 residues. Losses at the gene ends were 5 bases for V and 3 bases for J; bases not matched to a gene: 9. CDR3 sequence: CASSIARDRLYNEQFF. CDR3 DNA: TGTGCCAGCAGTATCGCCCGGGACAGGCTCTACAATGAGCAGTTCTTC.

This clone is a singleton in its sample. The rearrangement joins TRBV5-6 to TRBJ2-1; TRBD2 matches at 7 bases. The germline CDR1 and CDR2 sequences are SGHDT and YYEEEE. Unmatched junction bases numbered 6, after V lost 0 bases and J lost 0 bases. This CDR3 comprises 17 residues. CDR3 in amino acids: CASSLVAGLLSYNEQFF. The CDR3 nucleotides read TGTGCCAGCAGCTTGGTGGCGGGACTACTCTCCTACAATGAGCAGTTCTTC.

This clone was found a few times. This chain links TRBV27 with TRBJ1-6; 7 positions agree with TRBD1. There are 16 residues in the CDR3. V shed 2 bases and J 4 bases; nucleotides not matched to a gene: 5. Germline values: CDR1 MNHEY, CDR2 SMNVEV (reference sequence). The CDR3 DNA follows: TGTGCCAGCAGTTTAGTACCAGGGGGTTATAATTCACCCCTCCACTTT. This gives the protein CASSLVPGGYNSPLHF.

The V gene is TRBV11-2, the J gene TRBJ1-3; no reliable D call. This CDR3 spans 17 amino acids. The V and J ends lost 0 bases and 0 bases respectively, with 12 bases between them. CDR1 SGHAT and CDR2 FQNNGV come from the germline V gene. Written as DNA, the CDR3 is TGTGCCAGCAGCTTAGAAGGACGCACTAACTCTGGAAACACCATATATTTT. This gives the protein CASSLEGRTNSGNTIYF. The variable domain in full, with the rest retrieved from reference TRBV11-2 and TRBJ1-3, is EAGVAQSPRYKIIEKRQSVAFWCNPISGHATLYWYQQILGQGPKLLIQFQNNGVVDDSQLPKDRFSAERLKGVDSTLKIQPAKLEDSAVYLCASSLEGRTNSGNTIYFGEGSWLTVV.

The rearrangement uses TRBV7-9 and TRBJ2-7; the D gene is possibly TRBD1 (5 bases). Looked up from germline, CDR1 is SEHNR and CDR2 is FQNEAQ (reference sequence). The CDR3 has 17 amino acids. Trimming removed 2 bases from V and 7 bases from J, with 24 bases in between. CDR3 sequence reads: CASSLSVRGPSSGEQYF. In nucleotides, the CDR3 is TGTGCCAGCAGCTTATCCGTTAGGGGCCCTTCCTCAGGAGAGCAGTACTTC.

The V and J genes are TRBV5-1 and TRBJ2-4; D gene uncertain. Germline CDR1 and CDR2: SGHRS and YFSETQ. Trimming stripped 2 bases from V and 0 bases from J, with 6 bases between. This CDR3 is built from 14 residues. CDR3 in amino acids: CASSFGIAKNIQYF. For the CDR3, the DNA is TGCGCCAGCAGCTTTGGAATAGCCAAAAACATTCAGTACTTC.

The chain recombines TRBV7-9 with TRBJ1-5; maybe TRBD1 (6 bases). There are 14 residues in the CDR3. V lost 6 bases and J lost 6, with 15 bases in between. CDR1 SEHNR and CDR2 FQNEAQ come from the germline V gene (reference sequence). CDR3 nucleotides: TGTGCCAGCAGTAGGGGGACCGAGGGTCAGCCCCAGCATTTT. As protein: CASSRGTEGQPQHF.

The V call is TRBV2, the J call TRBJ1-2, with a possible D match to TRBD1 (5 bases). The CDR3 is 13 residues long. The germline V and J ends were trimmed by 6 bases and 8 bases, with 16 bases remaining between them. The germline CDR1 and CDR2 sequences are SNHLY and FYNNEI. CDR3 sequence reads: CASRVEGSWGYTF. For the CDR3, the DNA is TGTGCCAGCAGGGTTGAGGGGAGTTGGGGCTACACCTTC.

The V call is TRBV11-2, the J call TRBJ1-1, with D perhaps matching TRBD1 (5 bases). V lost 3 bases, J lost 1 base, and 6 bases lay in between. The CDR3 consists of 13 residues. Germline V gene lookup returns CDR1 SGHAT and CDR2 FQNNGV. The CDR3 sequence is CASSFGQNTEAFF. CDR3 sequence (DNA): TGTGCCAGCAGCTTTGGACAGAACACTGAAGCTTTCTTT.

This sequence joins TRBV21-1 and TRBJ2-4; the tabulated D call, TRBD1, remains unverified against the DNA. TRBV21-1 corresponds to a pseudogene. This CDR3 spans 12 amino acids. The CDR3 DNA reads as TGTGCCAGCAGCAAAGCCGGGACACGGAGACACTTC. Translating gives CASSKAGTRRHF.

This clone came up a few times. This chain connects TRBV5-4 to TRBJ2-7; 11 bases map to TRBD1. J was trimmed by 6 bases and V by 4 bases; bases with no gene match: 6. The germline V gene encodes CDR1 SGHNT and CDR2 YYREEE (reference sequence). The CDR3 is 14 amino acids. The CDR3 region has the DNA TGTGCCAGCAGCCGGGGACAGGGGGATCGCGAGCAGTACTTC. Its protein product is CASSRGQGDREQYF.

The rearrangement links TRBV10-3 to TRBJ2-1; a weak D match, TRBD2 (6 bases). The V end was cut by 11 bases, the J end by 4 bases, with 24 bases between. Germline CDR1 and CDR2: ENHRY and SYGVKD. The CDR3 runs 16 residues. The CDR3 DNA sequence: TGTGCCGTAGGGCCCTTCAGCGGGCCTCGATACAATGAGCAGTTCTTC. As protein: CAVGPFSGPRYNEQFF.

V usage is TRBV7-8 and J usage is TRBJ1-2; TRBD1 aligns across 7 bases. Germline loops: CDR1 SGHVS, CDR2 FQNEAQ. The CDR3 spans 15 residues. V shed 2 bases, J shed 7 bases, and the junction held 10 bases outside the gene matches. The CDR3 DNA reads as TGTGCCAGCAGCTTAAGGACAGGCCAGGATAGTGGCTACACCTTC. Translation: CASSLRTGQDSGYTF. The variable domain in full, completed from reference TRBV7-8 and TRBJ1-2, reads GAGVSQSPRYKVAKRGQDVALRCDPISGHVSLFWYQQALGQGPEFLTYFQNEAQLDKSGLPSDRFFAERPEGSVSTLKIQRTQQEDSAVYLCASSLRTGQDSGYTFGSGTRLTVV.

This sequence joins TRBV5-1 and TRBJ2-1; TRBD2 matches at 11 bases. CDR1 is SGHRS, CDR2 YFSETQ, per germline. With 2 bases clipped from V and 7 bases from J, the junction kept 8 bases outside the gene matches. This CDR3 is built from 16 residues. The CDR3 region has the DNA TGCGCCAGCAGCTTTACTAGCGGGAGTTTGATTAATGAGCAGTTCTTC. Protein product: CASSFTSGSLINEQFF.

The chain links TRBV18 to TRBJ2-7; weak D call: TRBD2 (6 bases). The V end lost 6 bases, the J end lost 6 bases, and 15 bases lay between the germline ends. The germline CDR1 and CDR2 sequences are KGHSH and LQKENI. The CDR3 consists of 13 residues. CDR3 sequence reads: CASSGGTGGEQYF. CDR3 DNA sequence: TGTGCCAGCTCGGGCGGGACCGGGGGCGAGCAGTACTTC.

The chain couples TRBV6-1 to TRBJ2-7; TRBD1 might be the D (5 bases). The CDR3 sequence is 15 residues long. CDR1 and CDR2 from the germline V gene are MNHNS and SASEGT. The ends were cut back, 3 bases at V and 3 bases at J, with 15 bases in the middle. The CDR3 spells CASSDSWGGFYEQYF. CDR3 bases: TGTGCCAGCAGTGATAGTTGGGGCGGATTCTACGAGCAGTACTTC.

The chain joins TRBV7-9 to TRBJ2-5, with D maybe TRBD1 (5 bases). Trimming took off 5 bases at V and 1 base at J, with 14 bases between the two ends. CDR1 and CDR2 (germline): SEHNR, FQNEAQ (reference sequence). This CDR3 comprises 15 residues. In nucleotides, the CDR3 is TGTGCCAGCAGCCTTAGCAGGGTAGGCCAAGAGACCCAGTACTTC. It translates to CASSLSRVGQETQYF.